This TCR beta chain emerged from a study of OX40 agonist ivuxolimab in advanced cancers. Describing the broader study: Ivuxolimab was a fully human IgG2 agonistic monoclonal antibody targeting the costimulatory receptor OX40 (CD134). Of the roughly 52 patients in dose escalation, approximately 20 had hepatocellular carcinoma, about 15 had melanoma, 9 had renal cell carcinoma and 9 had head and neck cancer. Intravenous ivuxolimab was administered to patients every 2 weeks at six dose levels: 0.01, 0.1, 0.3, 1.5, 3 and 10 mg/kg. Peripheral TCRbeta sequencing aimed to test whether ivuxolimab altered TCR sequence diversity and caused clonal T-cell expansion. Patients were allowed to have had prior anti-PD-1, anti-PD-L1 or anti-CTLA-4 therapy, and 30% to 40% of the dose-escalation patients had previously received checkpoint inhibitors. The paper describes the monotherapy dose-escalation part (N ≈ 52 patients) of the phase I trial of ivuxolimab. Partial responses occurred in three dose-escalation patients, of whom one had hepatocellular carcinoma and two had cutaneous melanoma. In the dose-escalation cohort, 75% to 90% of patients were male, and the mean age was around 65 years with a range of roughly 23 to 79.

The trim is 1 base for V and 2 bases for J, with a gap of 13 bases between the germline ends. The CDR3, from cysteine to phenylalanine, totals 16 residues. The DNA shown is the 48-base CDR3, in frame from base 1. Based on the germline V gene, the CDR1 and CDR2 sequences are LGHNA and YNFKEQ. Here is what the overall study found, with its caveats: At doses from 0.1 to 3.0 mg/kg, clonal expansion was seen in both CD4+ and CD8+ blood T cells between baseline and week 6. In partial responders in the 0.1-3.0 mg/kg groups, normalized peripheral clonal expansion was found to be among the lowest, especially among CD8+ T cells. The antigen specificity of the peripheral T cells that underwent clonal expansion was not determined. Low levels of normalized T-cell clonal expansion were also seen in some nonresponding patients. After ivuxolimab, more expanded clones were found on average in CD8+ T cells than in CD4+ T cells.

Patients with autoimmune disease history or receiving systemic immunosuppression were excluded from the trial. In every dose cohort, peripheral blood was drawn for TCR sequencing at baseline, cycle 4 day 1, and cycle 7 day 1. The samples were taken from a phase I, first-in-human, multicenter, open-label dose-escalation trial of ivuxolimab. Adults with locally advanced or metastatic melanoma, renal cell carcinoma, hepatocellular carcinoma or head and neck squamous cell carcinoma were enrolled in the trial. Before TCR sequencing, CD4+ and CD8+ T cells were separately sorted from peripheral blood. In its sample, this clone was seen a few times. Its antigen has not been determined. No clone much larger than this one lies a single base away; base qualities are absent. Genomic DNA was isolated from the sorted cells so that the TCRbeta CDR3 region could be sequenced. The immunoSEQ Assay was used for sequencing of TCRbeta CDR3 regions. This is the immuneACCESS table as TCRdb keeps it, with only in-frame sequences that have V and J called. A part of the clones is gone; compared with another copy, unresolved V genes explain less than half, and the rest is unexplained. For this sample the table gives around 63,000 clones, of which roughly 88% were detected only once. The top ten hold about 0.26% of the sample.

The specimen was CD4+ or CD8+ T cells sorted from blood, collected in a trial of the OX40 agonist ivuxolimab. This sequence originates from an adult with an advanced solid tumor such as melanoma, head and neck, liver or kidney cancer. The sequence is built from TRBV4-2 and TRBJ2-3; TRBD2 is a weak D gene call, 6 bases matching. CDR3 loop: CASSQGNSGATDTQYF. At the DNA level, the sequence is TGTGCCAGCAGCCAAGGAAATAGCGGAGCCACAGATACGCAGTATTTT.